Each of the 28 T cell receptor beta chains below was sequenced from the same sample in a study of CD8 T cells in Susac syndrome. Reverse transcription of roughly 0.5 to 1 ug RNA was carried out with random hexamers. TCRdb re-analysed the immunoSEQ multiplex PCR reads in MiXCR, keeping a single row per CDR3 protein. Here the sample spans around 100,000 distinct CDR3 sequences, around 95% being singletons. Sequences were obtained from CD8+ T cells from PBMCs. The origin of the receptors is a human donor with Susac syndrome.

The chain has TRBV29-1 and TRBJ2-3; 11 bases agree with TRBD2. Germline CDR1 and CDR2: SQVTM and ANQGSEA. This CDR3 comprises 17 residues. The J segment lost 3 bases and the V segment lost 0 bases, leaving 8 bases of the junction unmatched. The CDR3 loop is CSVEDQSLAGGTDTQYF. For the CDR3, the DNA is TGCAGCGTTGAAGATCAATCCCTAGCGGGAGGAACAGATACGCAGTATTTT.

V gene TRBV29-1 combines with J gene TRBJ2-5; the match to TRBD2 covers 9 bases. J gave up 5 bases and V 2 bases, and 9 bases lay outside the gene matches. This CDR3 has 15 residues. CDR1 is SQVTM and CDR2 is ANQGSEA in the germline V gene. The CDR3: CSVESALAGRETQYF. The CDR3 DNA follows: TGCAGCGTTGAATCTGCGCTAGCGGGGCGGGAGACCCAGTACTTC.

The V and J genes are TRBV7-9 and TRBJ2-1; tentative D call: TRBD2 (7 bases). The CDR3 is 15 amino acids. V was pared by 4 bases and J by 10 bases, with 20 bases between. Germline loops: CDR1 SEHNR, CDR2 FQNEAQ (reference sequence). CDR3 amino acids: CASSSGRGPLWEQFF. The DNA of the CDR3 is TGTGCCAGCAGCTCGGGGCGGGGGCCTTTATGGGAGCAGTTCTTC. Looking up the rest from reference TRBV7-9 and TRBJ2-1 gives the full variable domain: DTGVSQNPRHKITKRGQNVTFRCDPISEHNRLYWYRQTLGQGPEFLTYFQNEAQLEKSRLLSDRFSAERPKGSFSTLEIQRTEQGDSAMYLCASSSGRGPLWEQFFGPGTRLTVL.

V gene TRBV2 combines with J gene TRBJ1-1; no firm D call. Per germline, CDR1 SNHLY and CDR2 FYNNEI. This CDR3 has 15 residues. Trimming removed 3 bases from V and 0 bases from J, with 11 bases in between. The CDR3 nucleotides read TGTGCCAGCAGTGAGGAGGGCCTTCTGAACACTGAAGCTTTCTTT. Amino acids: CASSEEGLLNTEAFF.

This chain connects TRBV19 to TRBJ2-5, with a tentative D call TRBD2 (6 bases). The CDR3 spans 13 residues. The germline V gene encodes CDR1 LNHDA and CDR2 SQIVND (reference sequence). V dropped 5 bases and J dropped 5 bases, with 12 bases sitting between them. The DNA of the CDR3 is TGTGCCAGTAGTGGCGGGATCATGGAGACCCAGTACTTC. This translates into CASSGGIMETQYF. The full variable domain, completed using reference TRBV19 and TRBJ2-5, is DGGITQSPKYLFRKEGQNVTLSCEQNLNHDAMYWYRQDPGQGLRLIYYSQIVNDFQKGDIAEGYSVSREKKESFPLTVTSAQKNPTAFYLCASSGGIMETQYFGPGTRLLVL.

The count of this clonotype is one. The rearrangement links TRBV29-1 to TRBJ2-7; D remains ambiguous. The CDR3 consists of 12 residues. Trimming pared 3 bases from V and 0 bases from J, leaving 6 bases between. Germline V gene sequence: CDR1 SQVTM, CDR2 ANQGSEA. The CDR3 here is CSVEASSYEQYF. In DNA, the CDR3 is TGCAGCGTTGAGGCCAGCTCCTACGAGCAGTACTTC.

The chain recombines TRBV6-4 with TRBJ2-3, with TRBD2 identical over 7 bases. The CDR3 totals 16 residues. The V segment lost 5 bases and the J segment 0 bases; nucleotides outside the gene matches: 8. Per the germline V gene, CDR1 is MRHNA and CDR2 is SNTAGT. DNA for the CDR3: TGTGCCAGCAGTCCGACCAGCGGGGAGAGCACAGATACGCAGTATTTT. Protein sequence: CASSPTSGESTDTQYF.

V usage is TRBV4-1 and J usage is TRBJ2-1; TRBD1 aligns across 8 bases. The V gene's germline CDR1 is MGHRA and CDR2 YSYEKL. The CDR3 extends over 11 amino acids. Trimming cost V 3 bases and J 12 bases; bases outside gene matches: 1. CDR3 nucleotide sequence: TGCGCCAGCAGCCAGGGACAGGCGCAGTTCTTC. Translation gives CASSQGQAQFF.

The chain is built from TRBV7-9 and TRBJ2-7; D is uncertain. The germline V gene has CDR1 SEHNR and CDR2 FQNEAQ (reference sequence). The germline V and J ends were trimmed by 1 base and 4 bases, with 8 bases remaining between them. There are 13 residues in the CDR3. The CDR3 is CASSLGPDYEQYF. In nucleotides, the CDR3 is TGTGCCAGCAGCTTAGGGCCTGATTACGAGCAGTACTTC.

This clonotype appeared a single time. The chain couples TRBV18 to TRBJ2-6; TRBD1 aligns across 10 bases. CDR1 and CDR2 (germline): KGHSH, LQKENI. This CDR3 comprises 18 residues. Trimming at V came to 1 base and at J to 0 bases, leaving 3 bases not matched to a gene. CDR3: CASSPRQGAYSGANVLTF. DNA for the CDR3: TGTGCCAGCTCACCACGACAGGGGGCCTACTCTGGGGCCAACGTCCTGACTTTC.

The chain couples TRBV28 to TRBJ2-1; 11 nucleotides align to TRBD2. Per germline, CDR1 MDHEN and CDR2 SYDVKM. After removal of 6 bases from V and 8 bases from J, the junction contained 12 bases not matched to a gene. The CDR3 sequence is 16 residues long. Here the CDR3 reads CASSPWVAGGPDEQFF. In nucleotides, the CDR3 is TGTGCCAGCAGCCCCTGGGTAGCGGGAGGGCCGGATGAGCAGTTCTTC.

The chain has TRBV7-3 and TRBJ2-3; 10 bases line up with TRBD2. The CDR3 extends over 17 amino acids. Germline-derived CDR1 and CDR2 are SGHTA and FQGTGA. The V and J ends lost 2 bases and 2 bases, in that order; junction bases with no gene match: 7. The CDR3 coding sequence is TGTGCCAGCAGCTTATATAGCGGGAGGCTGGCCACAGATACGCAGTATTTT. Its protein is CASSLYSGRLATDTQYF. Looking up the rest from reference TRBV7-3 and TRBJ2-3 gives the full variable domain: GAGVSQTPSNKVTEKGKYVELRCDPISGHTALYWYRQSLGQGPEFLIYFQGTGAADDSGLPNDRFFAVRPEGSVSTLKIQRTERGDSAVYLCASSLYSGRLATDTQYFGPGTRLTVL.

The chain recombines TRBV4-1 with TRBJ1-1, with D maybe TRBD1 (5 bases). The germline CDR1 and CDR2 sequences are MGHRA and YSYEKL. Trimming pared 0 bases from V and 5 bases from J, leaving 16 bases between. The CDR3 length is 16 residues. In DNA form, the CDR3 reads TGCGCCAGCAGCCAAGAAAGGGGTCAGGGAGGGACTGAAGCTTTCTTT. Its protein is CASSQERGQGGTEAFF.

The chain carries TRBV7-9 and TRBJ2-3, with 8 bases aligning to TRBD1. The ends lost 1 base at V and 2 bases at J; junction bases unmatched: 2. The CDR3 is 15 residues long. Germline V gene data show CDR1 as SEHNR and CDR2 as FQNEAQ (reference sequence). The CDR3 DNA sequence: TGTGCCAGCAGCTTAGGGACAGGGCCCACAGATACGCAGTATTTT. Translating gives CASSLGTGPTDTQYF.

This chain joins TRBV5-1 and TRBJ2-7, with 10 bases aligning to TRBD1. The CDR3 contains 16 residues. J gave up 3 bases and V 4 bases, and 10 bases lay outside the gene matches. The germline V gene encodes CDR1 SGHRS and CDR2 YFSETQ. The CDR3 loop is CASSPGPGQGGYEQYF. CDR3 in DNA: TGCGCCAGCAGCCCAGGGCCTGGACAGGGGGGCTACGAGCAGTACTTC.

The chain links TRBV5-4 to TRBJ2-7; 9 bases map to TRBD1. With V trimmed by 4 bases and J by 1 base, 12 bases remained unmatched. The length of the CDR3 is 17 residues. Germline CDR1 reads SGHNT; CDR2 reads YYREEE (reference sequence). Here the CDR3 DNA reads TGTGCCAGCAGCCCTGACGGGACAGGGAAAGGGTCCTACGAGCAGTACTTC. It specifies CASSPDGTGKGSYEQYF.

The V call is TRBV6-2 or TRBV6-3, the J call TRBJ2-5; D remains ambiguous. This CDR3 is 14 amino acids long. Germline V CDR1 and CDR2: MNHEY, SVGEGT. Trimming removed 0 bases at V and 5 bases at J, with 10 bases between. The chain's CDR3 is CASSYSTKRETQYF. The CDR3 DNA reads as TGTGCCAGCAGTTACTCGACCAAACGGGAGACCCAGTACTTC.

The chain has TRBV5-1 and TRBJ2-7; maybe TRBD1 (6 bases). Germline V lookup: CDR1 SGHRS, CDR2 YFSETQ. This CDR3 comprises 12 residues. V was pared by 4 bases and J by 4 bases, with 9 bases between. CDR3 residues: CASSKDRYEQYF. The DNA for the CDR3 is TGCGCCAGCAGCAAGGACAGATACGAGCAGTACTTC.

The chain employs TRBV6-6 and TRBJ2-2; D unresolved. This CDR3 is built from 13 residues. V was cut by 7 bases and J by 0 bases, with 6 bases left in between. Germline loops: CDR1 MNHNY, CDR2 SVGAGI (reference sequence). The CDR3 is CASNAPNTGELFF. CDR3 nucleotide sequence: TGTGCCAGCAACGCTCCGAACACCGGGGAGCTGTTTTTT.

The J gene is TRBJ1-2, the V gene TRBV19; D gene ambiguous. The CDR3 consists of 14 residues. Trimming removed 5 bases at V and 6 bases at J, with 16 bases between. In germline, CDR1 is LNHDA, CDR2 SQIVND (reference sequence). The CDR3 sequence: CASSLPESRNGYTF. The CDR3 DNA follows: TGTGCCAGTAGTCTCCCGGAGTCGAGGAATGGCTACACCTTC.

V is TRBV5-1 and J is TRBJ1-1; 9 nucleotides match TRBD1. J was trimmed by 7 bases and V by 0 bases; bases with no gene match: 4. The CDR3 has 14 residues. CDR1 is SGHRS, CDR2 YFSETQ, per germline. CDR3 DNA sequence: TGCGCCAGCAGCTTGGGGACAGGGGCGGATGAAGCTTTCTTT. This translates into CASSLGTGADEAFF.

The chain combines TRBV15 with TRBJ2-1, with D perhaps matching TRBD1 (5 bases). Trimming stripped 3 bases from V and 8 bases from J, with 14 bases between. This CDR3 comprises 14 residues. Germline CDR1 and CDR2: LNHNV and YYDKDF (reference sequence). The CDR3 reads CATSSPRANYEQFF. In DNA, the CDR3 is TGTGCCACCAGCAGCCCCAGGGCTAACTATGAGCAGTTCTTC.

The rearrangement joins TRBV5-6 to TRBJ2-2; no reliable D call. Trimming removed 5 bases at V and 5 bases at J, with 7 bases between. This CDR3 has 12 residues. From germline, CDR1 is SGHDT and CDR2 YYEEEE. Here the CDR3 reads CASSQETGELFF. CDR3 coding DNA: TGTGCCAGCAGTCAGGAAACCGGGGAGCTGTTTTTT.

J is TRBJ1-1 and V is TRBV5-1; weak D call: TRBD1 (6 bases). The CDR3 has 13 amino acids. Trimming removed 4 bases at V and 5 bases at J, with 12 bases between. Per germline, CDR1 SGHRS and CDR2 YFSETQ. The DNA of the CDR3 is TGCGCCAGCAGCGAACAGGGAAATACTGAAGCTTTCTTT. This translates into CASSEQGNTEAFF.

The CDR3 region has the DNA TGTGCCAGCAGCTTAGCCGGGACAGGGGACATTCAGTACTTC. Translated: CASSLAGTGDIQYF. This chain uses TRBV7-9 with TRBJ2-4; the match to TRBD1 covers 10 bases. This CDR3 has 14 amino acids. From germline, CDR1 is SEHNR and CDR2 FQNEAQ (reference sequence). V dropped 0 bases and J dropped 8; count of bases not matched to a gene: 1.

The chain employs TRBV20-1 and TRBJ1-1; possibly TRBD1 for D (5 bases). Trimming pared 6 bases from V and 3 bases from J, leaving 14 bases between. The CDR3 extends over 13 amino acids. CDR1 DFQATT and CDR2 SNEGSKA come from the germline V gene (reference sequence). CDR3 DNA: TGCAGTGCGACCCACCGGGGGGACACTGAAGCTTTCTTT. Its protein product is CSATHRGDTEAFF.

The chain employs TRBV9 and TRBJ2-5; 8 nucleotides line up with TRBD1. This CDR3 has 16 residues. V lost 0 bases to trimming and J lost 4 bases; unmatched junction nucleotides: 8. From germline, CDR1 is SGDLS and CDR2 YYNGEE. The CDR3 DNA reads as TGTGCCAGCAGCGTAGGGGCAGGGGGCGCCGGAGAGACCCAGTACTTC. The encoded protein is CASSVGAGGAGETQYF.

The rearrangement uses TRBV20-1 and TRBJ2-7, with TRBD1 identical over 9 bases. Germline CDR1 is DFQATT and CDR2 is SNEGSKA (reference sequence). Losses at the gene ends were 0 bases for V and 3 bases for J; bases not matched to a gene: 0. This CDR3 has 13 amino acids. The CDR3 DNA sequence: TGCAGTGCTAGAGAGACAGGGGGCTACGAGCAGTACTTC. Translated, it gives CSARETGGYEQYF.